The 5 T cell receptor beta chains reported below all come from one sample, sequenced in a study of cytomegalovirus exposure and HLA in healthy donors. 13 Jbeta primers and 60 Vbeta primers were used for the PCR. Sequenced by immunoSEQ multiplex PCR; TCRdb stores in-frame clones only, minus some. Of around 140,000 clones listed, 66% are singletons. Sequenced sample: PBMCs. The receptors derive from a woman aged 55-69 years in good health and CMV-seronegative.

The chain couples TRBV7-2 to TRBJ2-1; D gene ambiguous. Germline-derived CDR1 and CDR2 are SGHTA and FQGNSA. Deletions cut 5 bases from V and 7 bases from J, with 9 bases between. This CDR3 region has 12 residues. The CDR3 DNA follows: TGTGCCAGCAGCACCGGTTGGAATGAGCAGTTCTTC. Its translation is CASSTGWNEQFF.

The chain couples TRBV5-4 to TRBJ2-1, with 8 bases identical to TRBD2. The V segment lost 3 bases and the J segment 4 bases; nucleotides outside the gene matches: 12. CDR1 and CDR2 (germline): SGHNT, YYREEE (reference sequence). The CDR3 spans 17 residues. For the CDR3, the DNA is TGTGCCAGCAGCTGGGGGGTAGCGGGAACGTTTTACAATGAGCAGTTCTTC. Protein product: CASSWGVAGTFYNEQFF.

The J gene is TRBJ2-5, the V gene TRBV6-5; possible D gene TRBD2, 6 bases. Germline assignment: CDR1 MNHEY and CDR2 SVGAGI. The CDR3 is made up of 14 amino acids. V dropped 4 bases and J dropped 2 bases, with 11 bases sitting between them. The CDR3 loop reads CASSSLAKQETQYF. CDR3 coding DNA: TGTGCCAGCAGTTCACTAGCAAAACAAGAGACCCAGTACTTC.

The rearrangement joins TRBV10-3 to TRBJ2-7; perhaps TRBD2 as D (6 bases). V shed 2 bases and J shed 4 bases, with 18 bases lying between them. The germline V gene has CDR1 ENHRY and CDR2 SYGVKD. The CDR3 is 16 amino acids. The CDR3 is CAISEPGGVSEYEQYF. The CDR3, as DNA: TGTGCCATCAGTGAGCCCGGGGGAGTTTCCGAATACGAGCAGTACTTC.

The rearrangement links TRBV16 to TRBJ2-1; 7 nucleotides line up with TRBD1. The CDR3 is 14 residues long. V trimming: 2 bases; J trimming: 5 bases; junction bases outside the gene matches: 3. Per germline, CDR1 KGHSY and CDR2 FQNENV. Here the CDR3 DNA reads TGTGCCAGCAGCCAAAAGGGGGCGAACAATGAGCAGTTCTTC. Protein: CASSQKGANNEQFF.